The rows below give T cell receptor beta chains drawn from one sample of a study of T cell responses to AZD1222 COVID-19 vaccine. Some clones are missing from TCRdb's copy, which holds only in-frame ones; the method was immunoSEQ multiplex PCR. The table has 140,000 to 150,000 clones, roughly 80% seen once. This specimen consisted of peripheral blood, obtained on day 0 of MenACWY control vaccination. These receptors all come from an adult in good health. Each CDR3 is given without its conserved first and last residue. Only some rows state a clone size, as once, few, many or a class for expanded clones.

length,V,J,size,CDR3
9,TRBV20-1,TRBJ2-1,.,SASSNNEQF
12,TRBV5-1,TRBJ1-1,few,ASSLGTWGTEAF
9,TRBV19,TRBJ2-2,.,ASSGGGELF
13,TRBV2,TRBJ2-5,.,ASRVTSGGQETQY
13,TRBV28,TRBJ1-5,.,ASSFQGGPNQPQH
13,TRBV6-5,TRBJ2-2,.,ASSYSNPSTGELF
13,TRBV5-8,TRBJ2-7,.,ASSIRAGVEYEQY
15,TRBV30,TRBJ1-5,.,AWSPRAGPSGNQPQH
13,TRBV10-3,TRBJ2-5,.,AISESIRDGETQY
10,TRBV24-1,TRBJ2-2,.,ATGSRTGELF
12,TRBV4-1,TRBJ1-1,.,ASSLGRPNTEAF
11,TRBV27,TRBJ1-4,.,ASSPNWREKLF
16,TRBV7-9,TRBJ2-3,.,ASSPQFPGHAYTDTQY
10,TRBV11-2,TRBJ2-1,.,ASSLTDNEQF
9,TRBV12-5,TRBJ1-1,.,ASGLITEAF
13,TRBV16,TRBJ1-5,.,ASSQSIGSNQPQH
11,TRBV24-1,TRBJ2-3,once,ATSDHFTDTQY
15,TRBV15,TRBJ1-5,few,ATSYFLLGYSNQPQH
15,TRBV5-1,TRBJ1-1,.,ASSLEPFGQVRSEAF
14,TRBV24-1,TRBJ2-3,.,ATSDRLAETTDTQY
13,TRBV5-1,TRBJ2-1,.,ASTQNGIQDNEQF
12,TRBV4-1,TRBJ2-1,.,ASSLGQGWNEQF
13,TRBV18,TRBJ2-3,few,ASSPPGTRTDTQY
10,TRBV5-5,TRBJ1-2,.,ASSSALGGYT
11,TRBV2,TRBJ2-7,.,ASRPTGRWEQY
13,TRBV2,TRBJ1-1,.,ASSYHGQSNTEAF
12,TRBV6-5,TRBJ1-5,.,ASNPTGSNQPQH
11,TRBV7-3,TRBJ1-1,.,ASGEGANTEAF
8,TRBV2,TRBJ1-2,.,AIRETGYT